Presented here are 11 T cell receptor beta chains from one specimen sequenced in a study of control samples from healthy donors and cancer patients. TCRdb's copy holds only in-frame clones and misses some; the assay was immunoSEQ multiplex PCR. The table shows 70,000 to 90,000 clones, with over 85% occurring only once. What was sequenced was PBMCs. The receptors come from a woman aged 55-69 years with head and neck cancer.

The chain combines TRBV5-1 with TRBJ2-1, with 10 bases fitting TRBD2. V lost 0 bases and J lost 1; bases outside the gene matches: 7. The CDR3 covers 18 residues. Germline lookup yields CDR1 SGHRS and CDR2 YFSETQ. In DNA, the CDR3 is TGCGCCAGCAGCTTGGGTTATCTAGCGGGAGTATCCTACAATGAGCAGTTCTTC. It yields the protein CASSLGYLAGVSYNEQFF.

V usage is TRBV24-1 and J usage is TRBJ1-1; TRBD1 matches 8 bases. The CDR3 extends over 14 amino acids. V trimming: 7 bases; J trimming: 1 base; junction bases outside the gene matches: 4. Germline assignment: CDR1 KGHDR and CDR2 SFDVKD. As DNA, the CDR3 is TGTGCCACCAGAAAGACAGGGGAGAACACTGAAGCTTTCTTT. This encodes CATRKTGENTEAFF.

Regarding this clone: At one end, the junction sequence differs from germline, possibly due to a read error. The chain links TRBV7-9 to TRBJ2-1; D is possibly TRBD1 (6 bases). This CDR3 contains 11 residues. Germline V gene data show CDR1 as SEHNR and CDR2 as FQNEAQ (reference sequence). CDR3 region: CASSLGGPGVF. In nucleotides, the CDR3 is TGTGCCAGCAGCTTAGGGGGCCCAGGGGTCTTC.

The chain is built from TRBV6-6 and TRBJ2-1; D unresolved. Trimming shortened V by 5 bases and J by 4 bases, and 3 bases separated the two germline ends. Germline CDR1 MNHNY, CDR2 SVGAGI (reference sequence). The CDR3 runs to 11 residues. CDR3: CASSQYNEQFF. As DNA, the CDR3 is TGTGCCAGCAGTCAGTACAATGAGCAGTTCTTC.

The CDR3 region is CASSVVGDSYNEQFF. DNA of the CDR3: TGTGCCAGCAGCGTAGTAGGAGACTCCTACAATGAGCAGTTCTTC. The chain combines TRBV9 with TRBJ2-1; D is uncertain. The CDR3 extends over 15 amino acids. The ends were cut back, 0 bases at V and 0 bases at J, with 7 bases in the middle. The germline CDR1 and CDR2 sequences are SGDLS and YYNGEE.

In this sample, this clone turned up once. This chain uses TRBV6-5 with TRBJ2-7; D possibly corresponds to TRBD2 (7 bases). V lost 5 bases and J 5 bases, leaving 16 bases between the germline ends. The CDR3 loop spans 14 amino acids. Germline assignment: CDR1 MNHEY and CDR2 SVGAGI. CDR3 sequence: CASSPEGGGNEQYF. Here the CDR3 DNA reads TGTGCCAGCAGTCCTGAAGGGGGAGGGAACGAGCAGTACTTC.

The sample holds one count of this clone. This rearrangement joins TRBV5-1 to TRBJ1-4; 8 bases match TRBD1. The V gene end was trimmed by 4 bases and the J gene end by 4 bases; junction bases not matched to a gene: 6. The length of the CDR3 is 15 residues. Germline V CDR1 and CDR2: SGHRS, YFSETQ. The CDR3 protein is CASSVRGQVNEKLFF. The CDR3 nucleotides are TGCGCCAGCAGCGTCAGGGGGCAAGTTAATGAAAAACTGTTTTTT. The whole variable domain, filled in from reference TRBV5-1 and TRBJ1-4, reads KAGVTQTPRYLIKTRGQQVTLSCSPISGHRSVSWYQQTPGQGLQFLFEYFSETQRNKGNFPGRFSGRQFSNSRSEMNVSTLELGDSALYLCASSVRGQVNEKLFFGSGTQLSVL.

The chain couples TRBV4-1 to TRBJ2-2; no firm D call. This CDR3 spans 15 amino acids. V lost 0 bases to trimming and J lost 8 bases, with 13 bases between them. Germline-derived CDR1 and CDR2 are MGHRA and YSYEKL. The DNA of the CDR3 is TGCGCCAGCAGCCAAGAATCGCTTCCAGTGGGGGAGCTGTTTTTT. This encodes CASSQESLPVGELFF.

The chain is built from TRBV2 and TRBJ2-7; a possible D gene is TRBD1 (7 bases). The V gene lost 3 bases and the J gene lost 2 bases, with 14 bases spanning the gap. The CDR3 extends over 15 amino acids. CDR1 is SNHLY and CDR2 is FYNNEI in the germline V gene. The CDR3 spells CASSEAGQLTYEQYF. CDR3 DNA: TGTGCCAGCAGTGAGGCGGGACAGCTTACCTACGAGCAGTACTTC.

The chain links TRBV19 to TRBJ2-5; D is unresolved. The CDR3 totals 15 residues. The germline gives CDR1 LNHDA, CDR2 SQIVND (reference sequence). V dropped 3 bases and J dropped 0 bases, with 11 bases sitting between them. The CDR3 sequence: CASSIRDAYQETQYF. Written as DNA, the CDR3 is TGTGCCAGTAGTATCCGAGATGCCTACCAAGAGACCCAGTACTTC. Full variable domain (missing parts from reference TRBV19 and TRBJ2-5): DGGITQSPKYLFRKEGQNVTLSCEQNLNHDAMYWYRQDPGQGLRLIYYSQIVNDFQKGDIAEGYSVSREKKESFPLTVTSAQKNPTAFYLCASSIRDAYQETQYFGPGTRLLVL.

The chain combines TRBV6-5 with TRBJ2-7; 7 bases align to TRBD1. The trim removed 9 bases at V and 0 bases at J, leaving 5 bases unmatched. The CDR3 sequence is 13 residues long. The germline CDR1 and CDR2 sequences are MNHEY and SVGAGI. The CDR3 coding sequence is TGTGCCAGTCAGACAGGGCTCTCCTACGAGCAGTACTTC. Its protein is CASQTGLSYEQYF.